The T cell receptor beta chain described here comes from a study of OX40 agonist ivuxolimab in advanced cancers. On the study more broadly: Dose-escalation patients' cancers were hepatocellular carcinoma, melanoma, renal cell or head and neck cancer. Two patients with cutaneous melanoma and one with hepatocellular carcinoma, three in total, showed partial responses.

In regard to this clone: The antigen remains undetermined.

Findings and caveats of the study: Researchers did not establish what antigens the expanded peripheral T cells target. Some patients who did not respond also had low normalized T-cell clonal expansion.

The germline gives CDR1 MNHEY, CDR2 SMNVEV (reference sequence). With 6 bases removed from V and 5 bases from J, the gap between germline ends came to 25 bases. CDR3 length: 17 amino acids. Repertoires were generated with immunoSEQ multiplex PCR, while TCRdb's copy carries only in-frame clones and drops some. The repertoire holds roughly 80,000 clones, 84% seen once, with approximately 2% in the top ten. The material was CD4+ or CD8+ T cells sorted from blood, obtained in a trial of the OX40 agonist ivuxolimab. The rearrangement links TRBV27 to TRBJ2-5; perhaps TRBD2 as D (7 bases). This sequence originates from an adult with an advanced solid tumor such as melanoma, head and neck, liver or kidney cancer. The CDR3 bases are TGTGCCAGCAGGCAGACGGGGGGCCGAACCCGGGGGGAGACCCAGTACTTC. Encoded protein: CASRQTGGRTRGETQYF.